This T cell receptor (beta chain) was identified during a study of blood T cell repertoires in COVID-19. Study-level background: The cDNA or gDNA used as material had been derived from T cells, B-cell-depleted T cells, or PBMCs.

After removal of 2 bases from V and 7 bases from J, the junction contained 7 bases not matched to a gene. Germline CDR1 reads SGHTA; CDR2 reads FQGNSA. The CDR3 is made up of 14 amino acids. Some clones are missing from TCRdb's copy, which holds only in-frame ones; the method was immunoSEQ multiplex PCR. The sample lists a few hundred thousand clones, around 83% occurring once. The chain recombines TRBV7-2 with TRBJ1-2; TRBD1 matches at 7 bases. This TCR was recovered from a woman aged 50 to 65 who had recovered from COVID-19. Sequencing was carried out using PBMCs or T cells enriched from blood (not recorded which). The CDR3 sequence is CASSLSRDRPGYTF. The CDR3, as DNA: TGTGCCAGCAGCTTATCCCGGGACAGACCTGGCTACACCTTC. Combining the CDR3 with reference TRBV7-2 and TRBJ1-2 gives the whole variable domain GAGVSQSPSNKVTEKGKDVELRCDPISGHTALYWYRQSLGQGLEFLIYFQGNSAPDKSGLPSDRFSAERTGGSVSTLTIQRTQQEDSAVYLCASSLSRDRPGYTFGSGTRLTVV.